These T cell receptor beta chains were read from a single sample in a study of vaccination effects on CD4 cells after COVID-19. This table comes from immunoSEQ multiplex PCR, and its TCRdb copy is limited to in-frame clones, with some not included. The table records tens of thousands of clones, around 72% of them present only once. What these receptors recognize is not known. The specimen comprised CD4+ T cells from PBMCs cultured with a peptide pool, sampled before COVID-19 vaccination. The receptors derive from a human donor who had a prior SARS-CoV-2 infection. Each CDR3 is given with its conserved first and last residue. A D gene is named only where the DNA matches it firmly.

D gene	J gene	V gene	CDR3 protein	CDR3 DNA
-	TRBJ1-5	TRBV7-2	CASSLFGQPQHF	TGTGCCAGCAGCTTATTCGGTCAGCCCCAGCATTTT
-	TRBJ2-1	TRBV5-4	CASSLAGSYNEQFF	TGTGCCAGCAGCTTGGCCGGTAGCTACAATGAGCAGTTCTTC
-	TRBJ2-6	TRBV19	CASSTFSGANVLTF	TGTGCCAGTAGTACGTTCTCTGGGGCCAACGTCCTGACTTTC
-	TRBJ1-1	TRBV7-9	CASSLVGNTEAFF	TGTGCCAGCAGCTTAGTCGGGAACACTGAAGCTTTCTTT
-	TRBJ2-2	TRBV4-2	CASSPRTDGAGELFF	TGTGCCAGCAGCCCACGAACGGACGGAGCCGGGGAGCTGTTTTTT
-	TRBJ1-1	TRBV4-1	CASSQPPGRGGTEAFF	TGCGCCAGCAGCCAACCCCCGGGCAGGGGCGGCACTGAAGCTTTCTTT
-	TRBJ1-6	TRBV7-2	CASSLEGGTGFHF	TGTGCCAGCAGCTTAGAAGGGGGAACAGGGTTCCACTTT
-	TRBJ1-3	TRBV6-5	CASSRNIYSGNTIYF	TGTGCCAGCAGCCGAAACATCTACTCTGGAAACACCATATATTTT
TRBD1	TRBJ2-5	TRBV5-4	CASSATGTGGVKTQYF	TGTGCCAGCAGCGCAACCGGGACAGGGGGCGTAAAGACCCAGTACTTC
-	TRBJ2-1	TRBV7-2	CASQRRRDKANEQFF	TGTGCCAGTCAAAGGCGGCGGGACAAAGCTAATGAGCAGTTCTTC
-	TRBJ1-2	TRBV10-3	CAISRVPGDHGYTF	TGTGCCATCAGCCGAGTGCCAGGGGATCATGGCTACACCTTC
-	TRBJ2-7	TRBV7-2	CASSPRGGTIVQYF	TGTGCCAGCAGTCCCAGGGGGGGGACTATCGTGCAGTACTTC
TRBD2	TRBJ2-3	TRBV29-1	CSASTSGSRYTQYF	TGCAGCGCGTCTACTAGCGGGAGTAGGTATACGCAGTATTTT
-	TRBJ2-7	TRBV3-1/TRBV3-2	CASSQSDRSYEQYF	TGTGCCAGCAGCCAATCAGACAGATCCTACGAGCAGTACTTC
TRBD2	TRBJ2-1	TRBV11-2	CASRTGTSGGYNEQFF	TGTGCCAGCAGAACCGGGACTAGCGGGGGGTACAATGAGCAGTTCTTC
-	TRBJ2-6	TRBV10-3	CAISLPSSGANVLTF	TGTGCCATCAGCCTACCCAGCTCTGGGGCCAACGTCCTGACTTTC